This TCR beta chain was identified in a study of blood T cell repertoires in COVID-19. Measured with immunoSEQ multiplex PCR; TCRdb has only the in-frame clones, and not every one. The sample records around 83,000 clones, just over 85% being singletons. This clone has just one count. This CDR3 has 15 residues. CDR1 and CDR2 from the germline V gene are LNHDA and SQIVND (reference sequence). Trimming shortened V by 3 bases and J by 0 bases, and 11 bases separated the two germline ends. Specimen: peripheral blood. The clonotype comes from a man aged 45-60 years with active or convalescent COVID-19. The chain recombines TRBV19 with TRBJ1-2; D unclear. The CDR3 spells CASSIRRGPNYGYTF. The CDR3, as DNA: TGTGCCAGTAGTATCCGACGGGGTCCTAACTATGGCTACACCTTC.